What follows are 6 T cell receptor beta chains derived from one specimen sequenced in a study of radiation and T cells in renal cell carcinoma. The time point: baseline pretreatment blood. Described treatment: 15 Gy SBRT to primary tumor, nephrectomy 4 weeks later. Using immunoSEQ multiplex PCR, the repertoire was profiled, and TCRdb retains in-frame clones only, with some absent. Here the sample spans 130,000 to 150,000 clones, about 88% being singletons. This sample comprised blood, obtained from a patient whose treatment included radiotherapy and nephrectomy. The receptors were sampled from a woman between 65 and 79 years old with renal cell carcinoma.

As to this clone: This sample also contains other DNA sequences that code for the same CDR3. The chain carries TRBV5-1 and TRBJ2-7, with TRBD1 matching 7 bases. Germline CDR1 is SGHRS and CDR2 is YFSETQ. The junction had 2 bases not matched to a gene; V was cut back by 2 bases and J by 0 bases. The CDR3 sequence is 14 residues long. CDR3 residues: CASSLQGSSYEQYF. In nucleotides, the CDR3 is TGCGCCAGCAGCTTACAGGGGAGCTCCTACGAGCAGTACTTC.

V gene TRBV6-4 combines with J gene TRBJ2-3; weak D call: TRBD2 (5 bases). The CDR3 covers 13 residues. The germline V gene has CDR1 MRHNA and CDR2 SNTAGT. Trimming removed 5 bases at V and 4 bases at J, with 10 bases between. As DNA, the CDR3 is TGTGCCAGCAGTATCGAGGGCGCAGATACGCAGTATTTT. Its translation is CASSIEGADTQYF.

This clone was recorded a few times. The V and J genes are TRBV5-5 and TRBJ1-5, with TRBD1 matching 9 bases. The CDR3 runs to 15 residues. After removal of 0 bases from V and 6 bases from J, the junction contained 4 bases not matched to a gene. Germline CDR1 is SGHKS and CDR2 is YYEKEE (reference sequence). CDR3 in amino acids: CASSLATGGTQPQHF. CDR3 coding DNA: TGTGCCAGCAGCTTGGCTACAGGGGGCACTCAGCCCCAGCATTTT.

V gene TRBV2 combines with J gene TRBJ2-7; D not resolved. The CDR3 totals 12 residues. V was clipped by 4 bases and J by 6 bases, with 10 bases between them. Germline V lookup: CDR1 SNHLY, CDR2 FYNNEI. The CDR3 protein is CASSAAFGEQYF. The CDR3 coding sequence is TGTGCCAGCAGTGCAGCGTTCGGCGAGCAGTACTTC. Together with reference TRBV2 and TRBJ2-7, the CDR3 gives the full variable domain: EPEVTQTPSHQVTQMGQEVILRCVPISNHLYFYWYRQILGQKVEFLVSFYNNEISEKSEIFDDQFSVERPDGSNFTLKIRSTKLEDSAMYFCASSAAFGEQYFGPGTRLTVT.

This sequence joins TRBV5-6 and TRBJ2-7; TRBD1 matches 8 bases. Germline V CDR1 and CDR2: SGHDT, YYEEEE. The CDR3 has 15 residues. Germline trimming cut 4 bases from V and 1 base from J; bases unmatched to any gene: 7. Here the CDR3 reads CASSGQGGISYEQYF. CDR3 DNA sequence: TGTGCCAGCAGCGGACAGGGCGGAATATCCTACGAGCAGTACTTC.

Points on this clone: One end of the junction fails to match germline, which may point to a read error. CDR3: CASSQVVTGSYYEQYF. CDR3 sequence (DNA): TGCGCCAGCAGCCAAGTTGTCACAGGGAGCTACTACGAGCAGTACTTC. The chain joins TRBV7-9 to TRBJ2-7, with a tentative D call TRBD1 (6 bases). CDR1 is SEHNR, CDR2 FQNEAQ, per germline (reference sequence). The length of the CDR3 is 16 residues.